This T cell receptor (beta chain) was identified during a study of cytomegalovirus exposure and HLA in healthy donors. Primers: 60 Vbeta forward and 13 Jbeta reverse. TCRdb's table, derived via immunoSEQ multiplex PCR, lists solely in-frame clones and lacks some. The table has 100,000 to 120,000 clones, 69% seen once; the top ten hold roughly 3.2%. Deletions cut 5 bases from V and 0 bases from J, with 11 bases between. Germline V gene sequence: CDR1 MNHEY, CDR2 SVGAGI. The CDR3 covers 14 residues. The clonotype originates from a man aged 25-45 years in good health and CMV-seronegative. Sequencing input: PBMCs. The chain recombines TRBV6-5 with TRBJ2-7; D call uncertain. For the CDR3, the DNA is TGTGCCAGCAGTAGCCAGCGCTACTCCTACGAGCAGTACTTC. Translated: CASSSQRYSYEQYF.